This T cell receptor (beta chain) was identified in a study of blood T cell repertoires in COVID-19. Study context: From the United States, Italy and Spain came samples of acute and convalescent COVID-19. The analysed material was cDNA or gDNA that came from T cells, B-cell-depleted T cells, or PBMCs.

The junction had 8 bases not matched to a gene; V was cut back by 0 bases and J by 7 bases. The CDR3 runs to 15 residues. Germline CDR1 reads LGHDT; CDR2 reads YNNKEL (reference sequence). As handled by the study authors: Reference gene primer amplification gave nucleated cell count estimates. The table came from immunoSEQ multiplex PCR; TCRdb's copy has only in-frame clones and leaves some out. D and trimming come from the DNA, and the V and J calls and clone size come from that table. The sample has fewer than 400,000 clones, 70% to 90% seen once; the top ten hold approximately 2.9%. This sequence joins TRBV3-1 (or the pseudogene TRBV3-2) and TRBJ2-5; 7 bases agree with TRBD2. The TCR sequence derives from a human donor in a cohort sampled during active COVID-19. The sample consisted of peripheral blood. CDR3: CASSQEPSGLGTQYF. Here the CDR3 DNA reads TGTGCCAGCAGCCAAGAACCTAGCGGCCTCGGGACCCAGTACTTC.